The 14 T cell receptor beta chains listed next were all sequenced from one sample in a study of T cell responses to AZD1222 COVID-19 vaccine. TCRdb's table, derived via immunoSEQ multiplex PCR, lists solely in-frame clones and lacks some. The table has some 120,000 clones, roughly 90% seen once; the top ten hold 1.5%. The sequenced sample was peripheral blood, obtained on day 0 of AZD1222 vaccination. These receptors were collected from an adult in good health.

J is TRBJ1-2 and V is TRBV2, with TRBD1 identical over 9 bases. CDR1 and CDR2 (germline): SNHLY, FYNNEI. With V trimmed by 6 bases and J by 5 bases, 1 base remained unmatched. The CDR3 sequence is 12 residues long. CDR3 region: CASRGTGYGYTF. CDR3 DNA sequence: TGTGCCAGCAGGGGGACAGGGTATGGCTACACCTTC. Full variable domain (outside the CDR3, taken from reference TRBV2 and TRBJ1-2): EPEVTQTPSHQVTQMGQEVILRCVPISNHLYFYWYRQILGQKVEFLVSFYNNEISEKSEIFDDQFSVERPDGSNFTLKIRSTKLEDSAMYFCASRGTGYGYTFGSGTRLTVV.

The table lists this clone with a few counts. The rearrangement uses TRBV3-1 (or the pseudogene TRBV3-2) and TRBJ1-2, with D perhaps matching TRBD1 (5 bases). CDR1 is LGHDT, CDR2 YNNKEL, per germline (reference sequence). Trimming cost V 1 base and J 4 bases, with 10 bases left between them. The length of the CDR3 is 14 residues. CDR3 DNA: TGTGCCAGCAGCCAAGGGCAGGGTTCCTATGGCTACACCTTC. Translated, it gives CASSQGQGSYGYTF.

The rearrangement uses TRBV28 and TRBJ1-5, with 7 bases aligning to TRBD1. CDR1 and CDR2 from the germline V gene are MDHEN and SYDVKM. The V and J ends lost 4 bases and 0 bases, in that order; junction bases with no gene match: 9. The length of the CDR3 is 17 residues. CDR3 sequence: CASSSTGTAYSNQPQHF. The CDR3 bases are TGTGCCAGCAGTTCAACCGGGACAGCGTATAGCAATCAGCCCCAGCATTTT.

This clone was seen a handful of times. This chain uses TRBV9 with TRBJ1-3, with D unclear. V was pared by 3 bases and J by 0 bases, with 4 bases between. Germline V gene data show CDR1 as SGDLS and CDR2 as YYNGEE. The CDR3 totals 13 residues. The CDR3 region has the DNA TGTGCCAGCAGCGCCAACTCTGGAAACACCATATATTTT. This gives the protein CASSANSGNTIYF.

The chain recombines TRBV24-1 with TRBJ2-2, with D maybe TRBD1 (6 bases). This CDR3 comprises 15 residues. The germline V and J ends were trimmed by 3 bases and 8 bases, with 15 bases remaining between them. Germline V lookup: CDR1 KGHDR, CDR2 SFDVKD. CDR3 protein: CATSDAGQPVGELFF. As DNA, the CDR3 is TGTGCCACCAGTGATGCAGGACAGCCTGTGGGGGAGCTGTTTTTT.

V and J are TRBV10-2 and TRBJ2-7; D is unresolved. CDR1 and CDR2 (germline): WSHSY, SAAADI. The CDR3 is 14 residues long. V was clipped by 1 base and J by 2 bases, with 9 bases between them. The chain's CDR3 is CASSELDRTYEQYF. The DNA for the CDR3 is TGCGCCAGCAGTGAGTTGGACCGGACCTACGAGCAGTACTTC.

The chain links TRBV7-9 to TRBJ2-3, with TRBD2 matching over 9 bases. The CDR3 covers 15 residues. V gave up 1 base and J gave up 2 bases; unmatched junction bases: 1. The germline V gene has CDR1 SEHNR and CDR2 FQNEAQ (reference sequence). This chain's CDR3 is CASSLGLADTDTQYF. CDR3 nucleotide sequence: TGTGCCAGCAGCTTAGGACTAGCGGACACAGATACGCAGTATTTT.

The chain uses TRBV20-1 and TRBJ2-1; D unclear. The CDR3 spans 11 residues. Germline V CDR1 and CDR2: DFQATT, SNEGSKA (reference sequence). The V end was cut by 3 bases, the J end by 14 bases, with 14 bases between. The CDR3 is CSASPYFWEFF. The CDR3 DNA is TGCAGTGCTAGCCCTTACTTCTGGGAGTTCTTC.

This clone was detected only once. The chain carries TRBV19 and TRBJ1-1, with D uncertain. Germline V lookup: CDR1 LNHDA, CDR2 SQIVND (reference sequence). CDR3 size: 15 residues. V was clipped by 2 bases and J by 1 base, with 11 bases between them. The CDR3 nucleotides are TGTGCCAGTAGTATATCGCACAGTGAGAACACTGAAGCTTTCTTT. As protein: CASSISHSENTEAFF. The full variable domain, its missing parts supplied by reference TRBV19 and TRBJ1-1, is DGGITQSPKYLFRKEGQNVTLSCEQNLNHDAMYWYRQDPGQGLRLIYYSQIVNDFQKGDIAEGYSVSREKKESFPLTVTSAQKNPTAFYLCASSISHSENTEAFFGQGTRLTVV.

This chain connects TRBV20-1 to TRBJ1-5, with 8 positions matching TRBD1. The V gene's germline CDR1 is DFQATT and CDR2 SNEGSKA (reference sequence). With 3 bases clipped from V and 0 bases from J, the junction kept 7 bases outside the gene matches. The CDR3 extends over 16 amino acids. CDR3 coding DNA: TGCAGTGCTAGTTTGCAGGGGGCCTATAGCAATCAGCCCCAGCATTTT. As protein: CSASLQGAYSNQPQHF.

This chain links TRBV19 with TRBJ1-6, with a possible D match to TRBD1 (6 bases). Deletions cut 7 bases from V and 7 bases from J, with 20 bases between. The CDR3 has 16 residues. Germline V gives CDR1 LNHDA, CDR2 SQIVND (reference sequence). In DNA form, the CDR3 reads TGTGCCAGTACTCCGGGACACCTTCGAGAGAATTCACCCCTCCACTTT. Amino acids: CASTPGHLRENSPLHF.

J is TRBJ1-3 and V is TRBV5-5, with TRBD1 matching over 12 bases. Germline-derived CDR1 and CDR2 are SGHKS and YYEKEE (reference sequence). V shed 1 base, J shed 4 bases, and the junction held 6 bases outside the gene matches. CDR3 length equals 17 residues. CDR3 residues: CASSLSGTGGAGNTIYF. CDR3 DNA sequence: TGTGCCAGCAGCTTGAGTGGGACAGGGGGCGCCGGAAACACCATATATTTT. The full variable domain, completed using reference TRBV5-5 and TRBJ1-3, is DAGVTQSPTHLIKTRGQQVTLRCSPISGHKSVSWYQQVLGQGPQFIFQYYEKEERGRGNFPDRFSARQFPNYSSELNVNALLLGDSALYLCASSLSGTGGAGNTIYFGEGSWLTVV.

The chain has TRBV18 and TRBJ2-3; D gene unclear. Germline CDR1 reads KGHSH; CDR2 reads LQKENI. The germline V and J ends were trimmed by 0 bases and 6 bases, with 7 bases remaining between them. The CDR3 runs to 13 residues. In nucleotides, the CDR3 is TGTGCCAGCTCACCACCGAGTCGTGATACGCAGTATTTT. Amino acid sequence: CASSPPSRDTQYF. Full variable domain (missing parts from reference TRBV18 and TRBJ2-3): NAGVMQNPRHLVRRRGQEARLRCSPMKGHSHVYWYRQLPEEGLKFMVYLQKENIIDESGMPKERFSAEFPKEGPSILRIQQVVRGDSAAYFCASSPPSRDTQYFGPGTRLTVL.

The chain recombines TRBV20-1 with TRBJ2-6; D remains unclear. V lost 3 bases to trimming and J lost 9 bases, with 6 bases between them. This CDR3 contains 11 residues. Germline V gene data show CDR1 as DFQATT and CDR2 as SNEGSKA (reference sequence). The CDR3 DNA reads as TGCAGTGCTAGGGATTACAACGTCCTGACTTTC. Residues: CSARDYNVLTF.